Below, 15 T cell receptor beta chains from the same sample are listed, as sequenced in a study of blood T cells in healthy people across ages. The use of a sample-barcoded 5' primer and a J-beta primer mix characterized a second PCR of 7 to 11 cycles. Via MiXCR, TCRdb re-called the 5' RACE reads, giving one row per CDR3 protein. Of about 1.4 million distinct CDR3 sequences in the sample, 59% were seen once. The sequenced material came from blood. The receptors stem from a man between 18 and 35 years old in good health.

This clonotype was observed a handful of times. The chain has TRBV4-1 and TRBJ2-7; D unresolved. The CDR3 covers 14 residues. Trimming cost V 0 bases and J 3 bases, with 9 bases left between them. CDR1 is MGHRA and CDR2 is YSYEKL in the germline V gene. The CDR3 reads CASSQEGWVYEQYF. DNA for the CDR3: TGCGCCAGCAGCCAAGAAGGTTGGGTCTACGAGCAGTACTTC.

The chain links TRBV11-2 to TRBJ2-7; D not certain. CDR1 and CDR2 (germline): SGHAT, FQNNGV. V was clipped by 0 bases and J by 2 bases, with 5 bases between them. The CDR3 loop spans 13 amino acids. The CDR3: CASSLDFAYEQYF. The CDR3 nucleotides read TGTGCCAGCAGCTTAGATTTCGCCTACGAGCAGTACTTC.

This clonotype was seen ten or more times. The chain links TRBV7-2 to TRBJ2-1; possibly TRBD1 or TRBD2 for D (5 bases each). The CDR3 extends over 14 amino acids. Germline lookup yields CDR1 SGHTA and CDR2 FQGNSA. The V and J ends lost 0 bases and 2 bases respectively, with 5 bases between them. In DNA, the CDR3 is TGTGCCAGCAGCTTAGCGGGGGCCTACAATGAGCAGTTCTTC. This sequence encodes CASSLAGAYNEQFF.

The chain joins TRBV10-3 to TRBJ2-5, with D uncertain. V lost 5 bases, J lost 7 bases, and 11 bases lay in between. Per germline, CDR1 ENHRY and CDR2 SYGVKD. This CDR3 has 12 residues. CDR3 bases: TGTGCCATCAGTCCACGGCCTCCGACCCAGTACTTC. Translation gives CAISPRPPTQYF.

This sequence joins TRBV27 and TRBJ1-2; D call uncertain. The CDR3 totals 11 residues. Deletions cut 3 bases from V and 8 bases from J, with 7 bases between. Germline V lookup: CDR1 MNHEY, CDR2 SMNVEV (reference sequence). The CDR3 region has the DNA TGTGCCAGCAGTTTCAATGGAGGCTACACCTTC. Protein: CASSFNGGYTF.

The chain links TRBV9 to TRBJ2-3; TRBD1 agrees at 9 bases. The length of the CDR3 is 15 residues. The V and J ends lost 2 bases and 2 bases, in that order; junction bases with no gene match: 3. CDR1 SGDLS and CDR2 YYNGEE come from the germline V gene. CDR3 protein: CASSVGQGPTDTQYF. For the CDR3, the DNA is TGTGCCAGCAGCGTGGGACAGGGTCCCACAGATACGCAGTATTTT.

This sequence joins TRBV7-9 and TRBJ2-5; 13 bases agree with TRBD2. From germline, CDR1 is SEHNR and CDR2 FQNEAQ (reference sequence). The length of the CDR3 is 16 residues. Trimming removed 8 bases from V and 3 bases from J; junction bases left unmatched: 9. The CDR3 here is CASLGPGLAGKETQYF. CDR3 nucleotides: TGTGCCAGCCTGGGTCCGGGACTAGCGGGGAAAGAGACCCAGTACTTC.

The table lists this clonotype with a few counts. The chain combines TRBV20-1 with TRBJ2-3; TRBD2 matches at 9 bases. Germline CDR1 DFQATT, CDR2 SNEGSKA (reference sequence). Losses at the gene ends were 4 bases for V and 0 bases for J; bases not matched to a gene: 5. The length of the CDR3 is 15 residues. CDR3 amino acids: CSATLAGGSTDTQYF. The CDR3 DNA reads as TGCAGTGCTACCCTTGCGGGGGGGAGCACAGATACGCAGTATTTT.

J is TRBJ2-2 and V is TRBV4-2, with 7 nucleotides matching TRBD1. The CDR3 is 16 amino acids. CDR1 and CDR2 from the germline V gene are LGHNA and YNFKEQ. V lost 0 bases, J lost 5 bases, and 6 bases stayed unmatched. CDR3 DNA: TGTGCCAGCAGCCAAGATTTGGCAGGGGGTACCGGGGAGCTGTTTTTT. The encoded protein is CASSQDLAGGTGELFF.

The V call is TRBV6-2 or TRBV6-3, the J call TRBJ2-6; D is perhaps TRBD1 (6 bases). This CDR3 is 13 amino acids long. V gave up 6 bases and J gave up 5 bases, with 8 bases separating them. Looked up from germline, CDR1 is MNHEY and CDR2 is SVGEGT. The CDR3 loop is CASRGDRANVLTF. CDR3 nucleotides: TGTGCCAGCAGGGGGGACAGGGCCAACGTCCTGACTTTC.

V gene TRBV20-1 combines with J gene TRBJ1-1, with 12 bases matching TRBD1. This CDR3 has 15 residues. With V trimmed by 8 bases and J by 3 bases, 10 bases remained unmatched. Per germline, CDR1 DFQATT and CDR2 SNEGSKA (reference sequence). The CDR3 DNA is TGCAGTCCCGGGACAGGGGGCCTCCCCCACACTGAAGCTTTCTTT. It codes for CSPGTGGLPHTEAFF.

V is TRBV5-1 and J is TRBJ2-2; a weak D match, TRBD2 (6 bases). The germline CDR1 and CDR2 sequences are SGHRS and YFSETQ. Trimming removed 3 bases from V and 2 bases from J, with 14 bases in between. CDR3 length: 16 amino acids. This chain's CDR3 is CASSSGRTTNTGELFF. The CDR3 DNA reads TGCGCCAGCAGCTCGGGCCGGACTACAAACACCGGGGAGCTGTTTTTT.

J is TRBJ2-1 and V is TRBV5-8; perhaps TRBD2 as D (6 bases). Looked up from germline, CDR1 is SGHTS and CDR2 is YDEGEE. V dropped 5 bases and J dropped 6 bases, with 33 bases sitting between them. The CDR3 contains 20 residues. CDR3 sequence: CASRHTRDFFMPGGPNEQFF. Written as DNA, the CDR3 is TGTGCCAGCAGACACACCCGGGACTTCTTTATGCCGGGTGGTCCCAATGAGCAGTTCTTC.

About this clonotype itself: Sequence at one end of the junction differs from germline and may be a read error. The DNA of the CDR3 is TGCAGTGCTAGAGGGCGGGGTAGCTCCGACGAGCAGTACTTC. This encodes CSARGRGSSDEQYF. The chain combines TRBV20-1 with TRBJ2-5; TRBD2 is a possible D gene (6 bases). The DNA end lines up better with TRBJ2-7; the J call may be wrong. Germline CDR1 is DFQATT and CDR2 is SNEGSKA (reference sequence). CDR3 length equals 14 residues.

A few counts support this clonotype. V and J are TRBV15 and TRBJ2-6, with D unresolved. The CDR3 spans 15 residues. CDR1 and CDR2 (germline): LNHNV, YYDKDF (reference sequence). V was shortened by 5 bases and J by 0 bases, with 8 bases between the two germline ends. CDR3: CATSRRTSGANVLTF. Written as DNA, the CDR3 is TGTGCCACCAGCCGGCGGACCTCTGGGGCCAACGTCCTGACTTTC.